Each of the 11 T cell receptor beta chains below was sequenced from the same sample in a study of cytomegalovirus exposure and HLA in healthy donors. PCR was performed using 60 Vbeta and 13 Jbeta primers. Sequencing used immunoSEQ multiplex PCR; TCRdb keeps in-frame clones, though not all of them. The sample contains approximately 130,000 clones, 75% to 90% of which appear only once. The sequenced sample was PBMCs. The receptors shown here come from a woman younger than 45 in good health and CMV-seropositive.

CDR3 loop: CASSETHEQYF. CDR3 nucleotides: TGTGCCAGCAGTGAAACCCACGAGCAGTACTTC. This chain links TRBV25-1 with TRBJ2-5, with D hard to call. TRBJ2-7 explains the end of the DNA better; the J call may be wrong. CDR1 is MGHDK and CDR2 is SYGVNS in the germline V gene. The length of the CDR3 is 11 residues.

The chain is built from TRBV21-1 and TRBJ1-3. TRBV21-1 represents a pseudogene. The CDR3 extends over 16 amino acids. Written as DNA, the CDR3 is TGTGCCAATCAGACAGAACCCAGGGCGGGAGGAAACACCATATATTTT. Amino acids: CANQTEPRAGGNTIYF.

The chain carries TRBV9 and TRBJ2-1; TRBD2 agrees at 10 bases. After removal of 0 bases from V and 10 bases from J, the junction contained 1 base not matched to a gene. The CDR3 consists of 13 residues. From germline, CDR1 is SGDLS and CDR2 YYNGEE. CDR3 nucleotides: TGTGCCAGCAGCGTAGCGACTAGCGGGGAGCAGTTCTTC. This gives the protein CASSVATSGEQFF. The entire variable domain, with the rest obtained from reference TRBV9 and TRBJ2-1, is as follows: DSGVTQTPKHLITATGQRVTLRCSPRSGDLSVYWYQQSLDQGLQFLIQYYNGEERAKGNILERFSAQQFPDLHSELNLSSLELGDSALYFCASSVATSGEQFFGPGTRLTVL.

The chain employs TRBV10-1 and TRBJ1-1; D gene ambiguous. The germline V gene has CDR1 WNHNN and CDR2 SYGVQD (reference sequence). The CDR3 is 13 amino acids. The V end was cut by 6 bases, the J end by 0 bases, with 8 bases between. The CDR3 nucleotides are TGCGCCAGCAGCCTGGGCTTGAACACTGAAGCTTTCTTT. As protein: CASSLGLNTEAFF.

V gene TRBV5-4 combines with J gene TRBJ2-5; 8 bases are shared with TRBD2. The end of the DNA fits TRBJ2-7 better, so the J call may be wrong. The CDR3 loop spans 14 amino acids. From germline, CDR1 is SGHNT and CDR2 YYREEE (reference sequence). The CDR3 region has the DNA TGTGCCAGCAGCTTGTCGGGGGGGTCCTACGAGCAGTACTTC. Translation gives CASSLSGGSYEQYF.

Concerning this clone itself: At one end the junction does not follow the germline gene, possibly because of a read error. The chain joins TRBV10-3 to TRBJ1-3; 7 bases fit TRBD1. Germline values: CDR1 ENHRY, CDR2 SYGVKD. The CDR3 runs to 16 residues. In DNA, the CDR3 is TGTGCCATCAGTGGGGGTACAGGGGTTTATGGAAACACCACATATTTT. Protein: CAISGGTGVYGNTTYF.

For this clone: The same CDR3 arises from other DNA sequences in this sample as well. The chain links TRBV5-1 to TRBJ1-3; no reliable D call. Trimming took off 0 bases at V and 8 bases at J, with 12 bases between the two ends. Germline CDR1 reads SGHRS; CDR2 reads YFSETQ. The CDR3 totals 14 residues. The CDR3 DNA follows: TGCGCCAGCAGCTTGGAAGGGAGGAAGGACACCATATATTTT. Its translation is CASSLEGRKDTIYF.

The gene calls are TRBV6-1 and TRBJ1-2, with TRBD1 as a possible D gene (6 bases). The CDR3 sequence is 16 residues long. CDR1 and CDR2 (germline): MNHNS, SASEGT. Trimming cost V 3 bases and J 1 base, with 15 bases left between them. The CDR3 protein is CASSEPGQGINYGYTF. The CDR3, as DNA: TGTGCCAGCAGTGAGCCGGGCCAGGGGATTAACTATGGCTACACCTTC.

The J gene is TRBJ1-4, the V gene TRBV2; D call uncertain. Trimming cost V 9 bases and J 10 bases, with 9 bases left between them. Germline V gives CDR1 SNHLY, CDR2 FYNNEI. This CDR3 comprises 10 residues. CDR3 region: CASGEGKLFF. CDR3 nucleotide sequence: TGTGCCAGTGGAGAGGGAAAACTGTTTTTT.

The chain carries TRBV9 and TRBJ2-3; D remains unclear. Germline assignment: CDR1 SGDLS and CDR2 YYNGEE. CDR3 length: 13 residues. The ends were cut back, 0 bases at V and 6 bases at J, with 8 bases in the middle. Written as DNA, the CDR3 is TGTGCCAGCAGCGTAGAATTCGCGGATACGCAGTATTTT. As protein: CASSVEFADTQYF.

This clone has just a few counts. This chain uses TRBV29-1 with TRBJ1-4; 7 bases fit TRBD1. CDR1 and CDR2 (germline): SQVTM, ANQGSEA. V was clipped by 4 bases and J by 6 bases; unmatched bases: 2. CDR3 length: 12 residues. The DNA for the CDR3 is TGCAGCGTTGGTCAGGGGGATGAAAAACTGTTTTTT. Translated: CSVGQGDEKLFF.